This T cell receptor beta chain is from a study of lymphopenia after photon versus proton radiotherapy. The protocol was immunoSEQ multiplex PCR, while the TCRdb copy is restricted to in-frame clones and leaves out a portion. The top ten hold under 14% of the sample, which has about 70,000 clones, 75% to 90% seen once. V was shortened by 4 bases and J by 2 bases, with 12 bases between the two germline ends. The CDR3 sequence is 14 residues long. Looked up from germline, CDR1 is SGHNT and CDR2 is YYREEE (reference sequence). The TCR comes from an elderly man with esophageal cancer. V is TRBV5-4 and J is TRBJ2-5, with a tentative D call TRBD1 (5 bases). The input for sequencing was peripheral blood, taken from a patient treated with proton-based radiotherapy. CDR3 coding DNA: TGTGCCAGCAGCCGGAGTACAGGACAAGAGACCCAGTACTTC. This sequence encodes CASSRSTGQETQYF.